This T cell receptor beta chain was captured by sequencing in a study of cytotoxic CD8 clonotypes in ibrutinib-treated CLL. On the study more broadly: Investigators reported some 24 partial and 2 complete responses; after median around 6 years, approximately 15 patients remained remitted and roughly 12 progressed. Across samples, productive templates numbered over 200,000 and productive rearrangements reached approximately 100,000 on average. After treatment lasting a median 12 months, range 6 to 36, response samples were collected.

TCRdb's copy holds only in-frame clones and misses some; the assay was immunoSEQ multiplex PCR. The repertoire holds some 290,000 clones, with roughly 85% as singletons. With regard to this clone: No antigen is known for it.

Study-wide points: There were few public clonotypes, and on treatment they contracted or stayed stable.

The sequence came from a human donor with chronic lymphocytic leukemia. The material was PBMCs, obtained before ibrutinib treatment.

CDR3 region: CASSSGVGELFF. The CDR3 DNA reads TGCGCCAGCAGTTCAGGGGTCGGGGAGCTGTTTTTT. The V and J genes are TRBV4-3 and TRBJ2-2; the D gene is possibly TRBD1 (6 bases). The CDR3 length is 12 residues. Germline assignment: CDR1 LGHNA and CDR2 YSLEER. V lost 6 bases and J lost 7, with 9 bases in between.